One T cell receptor beta chain is described in this entry. Sequencing used immunoSEQ multiplex PCR; TCRdb keeps in-frame clones, though not all of them. The table has around 200,000 clones, 65% to 85% seen once. The V gene's germline CDR1 is MNHEY and CDR2 SVGAGI. Trimming took off 10 bases at V and 3 bases at J, with 9 bases between the two ends. The CDR3 contains 12 residues. This entry comes from a study of blood T cell repertoires in COVID-19. On the study more broadly: COVID-19 samples collected from the United States, Italy and Spain covered acute and convalescent phases. Sample material is recorded as cDNA or gDNA derived from T cells, B-cell-depleted T cells, or PBMCs.

During active infection, Seattle patients enrolled and were then monitored through disease. This chain connects TRBV6-5 to TRBJ2-2; D is undetermined. The sequence was collected from a woman in her forties with COVID-19, enrolled during active disease. Specimen: peripheral blood. CDR3 protein: CATTQDTGELFF. The CDR3 nucleotides read TGTGCCACAACTCAAGACACCGGGGAGCTGTTTTTT.